The clone carrying this TCR beta chain came up a few times. Its antigen is still unknown. This record belongs to a study of T-cell memory formation after mild COVID-19. Whole-study findings and limits: Clones shrinking from day 15 to 85 showed even CD4/CD8 mixes; later expanders tilted CD4+.

TCRdb reprocessed the 5' RACE reads via MiXCR and lists one record per CDR3 protein. Among about 400,000 distinct CDR3 sequences, 20% to 30% were seen once, and the ten largest hold roughly 13%. This CDR3 spans 14 amino acids. Per germline, CDR1 SQVTM and CDR2 ANQGSEA. Deletions cut 4 bases from V and 1 base from J, with 11 bases between. The source is an adult woman who had mild COVID-19 (a few samples of this study predate the infection). Cell type and time point are not known. The chain links TRBV29-1 to TRBJ1-3; TRBD1 is a possible D gene (6 bases). The sequencing sample was made of PBMCs or a T cell subset sorted from them (not recorded which). For the CDR3, the DNA is TGCAGCGTTGCACAGGGAATATCTGGAAACACCATATATTTT. Its translation is CSVAQGISGNTIYF.